Below, 31 T cell receptor beta chains from the same sample are listed, as sequenced in a study of PD-1 blockade in mismatch repair-deficient tumors. The data were produced by immunoSEQ multiplex PCR, yet TCRdb's version contains in-frame clones alone and is incomplete. Here the sample spans some 120,000 clones, approximately 90% being singletons. The sequencing here drew on peripheral blood, taken 44 weeks after starting pembrolizumab. These receptors originate from an adult with mismatch repair-deficient cancer.

This clone was seen a few times. V and J are TRBV7-2 and TRBJ1-1; unclear D gene. Trimming stripped 1 base from V and 1 base from J, with 4 bases between. This CDR3 contains 13 residues. CDR1 is SGHTA, CDR2 FQGNSA, per germline. The CDR3: CASSLDKNTEAFF. The CDR3 DNA reads as TGTGCCAGCAGCTTAGACAAGAACACTGAAGCTTTCTTT.

The chain carries TRBV7-8 and TRBJ2-1; no clear D gene. The CDR3 has 12 amino acids. V shed 1 base and J shed 5 bases, with 3 bases lying between them. The germline gives CDR1 SGHVS, CDR2 FQNEAQ. The DNA of the CDR3 is TGTGCCAGCAGCTTAGGAGACAATGAGCAGTTCTTC. Its protein is CASSLGDNEQFF. Using reference TRBV7-8 and TRBJ2-1 for the parts outside the CDR3, the full variable domain is GAGVSQSPRYKVAKRGQDVALRCDPISGHVSLFWYQQALGQGPEFLTYFQNEAQLDKSGLPSDRFFAERPEGSVSTLKIQRTQQEDSAVYLCASSLGDNEQFFGPGTRLTVL.

The J gene is TRBJ1-3, the V gene TRBV6-6; no reliable D call. Germline loops: CDR1 MNHNY, CDR2 SVGAGI (reference sequence). This CDR3 is built from 15 residues. V was cut by 6 bases and J by 0 bases, with 12 bases left in between. Written as DNA, the CDR3 is TGTGCCAGCAGAGCCCCGGGAGTCTCTGGAAACACCATATATTTT. This gives the protein CASRAPGVSGNTIYF.

The V and J genes are TRBV30 and TRBJ1-4; 7 bases align to TRBD1. V lost 0 bases to trimming and J lost 5 bases; unmatched junction nucleotides: 3. Germline CDR1 GTSNPN, CDR2 SVGIG (reference sequence). The CDR3 totals 14 residues. CDR3 sequence: CAWSVQGKNEKLFF. CDR3 in DNA: TGTGCCTGGAGTGTACAGGGGAAGAATGAAAAACTGTTTTTT.

This rearrangement joins TRBV6-1 to TRBJ2-1, with D hard to call. The CDR3 spans 14 residues. The V gene's germline CDR1 is MNHNS and CDR2 SASEGT. The ends were cut back, 4 bases at V and 0 bases at J, with 7 bases in the middle. The CDR3 region is CASSVGSSYNEQFF. The CDR3 bases are TGTGCCAGCAGTGTTGGCAGCTCCTACAATGAGCAGTTCTTC.

The chain employs TRBV19 and TRBJ1-5; unclear D gene. Between the trimmed V and J ends, which lost 7 bases and 3 bases, there was a span of 10 bases. CDR1 LNHDA and CDR2 SQIVND come from the germline V gene (reference sequence). CDR3 size: 13 residues. CDR3 protein: CASKDVNNQPQHF. For the CDR3, the DNA is TGTGCCAGTAAGGACGTAAACAATCAGCCCCAGCATTTT. The entire variable domain, with the rest obtained from reference TRBV19 and TRBJ1-5, is as follows: DGGITQSPKYLFRKEGQNVTLSCEQNLNHDAMYWYRQDPGQGLRLIYYSQIVNDFQKGDIAEGYSVSREKKESFPLTVTSAQKNPTAFYLCASKDVNNQPQHFGDGTRLSIL.

This rearrangement joins TRBV10-3 to TRBJ1-1; D may be TRBD1 (6 bases). Deletions cut 4 bases from V and 3 bases from J, with 12 bases between. The CDR3 extends over 14 amino acids. CDR1 and CDR2 from the germline V gene are ENHRY and SYGVKD. The CDR3 nucleotides read TGTGCCATCAGTGTTCGGGGGCAGGACACTGAAGCTTTCTTT. Protein sequence: CAISVRGQDTEAFF.

This rearrangement joins TRBV5-1 to TRBJ2-7; 11 nucleotides align to TRBD2. The CDR3 contains 14 residues. The ends lost 3 bases at V and 2 bases at J; junction bases unmatched: 1. The germline CDR1 and CDR2 sequences are SGHRS and YFSETQ. In DNA form, the CDR3 reads TGCGCCAGCAGCTGGGGACTAGCGGCCTACGAGCAGTACTTC. Amino acid sequence: CASSWGLAAYEQYF.

This clone appeared once. The J gene is TRBJ1-3, the V gene TRBV10-3; TRBD1 matches 9 bases. Trimming took 0 bases from V and 2 from J; bases not matched to a gene: 5. CDR3 length equals 17 residues. Germline V gives CDR1 ENHRY, CDR2 SYGVKD. This chain's CDR3 is CAISESWGQGPGNTIYF. The CDR3, as DNA: TGTGCCATCAGTGAGTCGTGGGGACAGGGACCTGGAAACACCATATATTTT.

V gene TRBV6-5 combines with J gene TRBJ2-1, with D unresolved. From germline, CDR1 is MNHEY and CDR2 SVGAGI. V was clipped by 4 bases and J by 7 bases, with 8 bases between them. CDR3 length equals 12 residues. The CDR3 loop reads CASSSYTNEQFF. CDR3 nucleotide sequence: TGTGCCAGCAGTTCTTATACGAATGAGCAGTTCTTC.

This chain uses TRBV29-1 with TRBJ1-2, with D unresolved. The CDR3 consists of 10 residues. CDR1 and CDR2 from the germline V gene are SQVTM and ANQGSEA. The V end lost 2 bases, the J end lost 4 bases, and 2 bases lay between the germline ends. CDR3 loop: CSVETYGYTF. The CDR3, as DNA: TGCAGCGTTGAAACCTATGGCTACACCTTC. The whole variable domain, remainder taken from reference TRBV29-1 and TRBJ1-2, is SAVISQKPSRDICQRGTSLTIQCQVDSQVTMMFWYRQQPGQSLTLIATANQGSEATYESGFVIDKFPISRPNLTFSTLTVSNMSPEDSSIYLCSVETYGYTFGSGTRLTVV.

The rearrangement uses TRBV7-8 and TRBJ2-3, with 13 bases lining up with TRBD2. V shed 4 bases, J shed 2 bases, and the junction held 6 bases outside the gene matches. Germline CDR1 is SGHVS and CDR2 is FQNEAQ. The CDR3 covers 17 residues. CDR3 protein: CASSSRLAGGPTDTQYF. CDR3 in DNA: TGTGCCAGCAGCTCCCGACTAGCGGGAGGTCCCACAGATACGCAGTATTTT.

J is TRBJ2-5 and V is TRBV11-2, with no clear D. This CDR3 region has 11 residues. Germline CDR1 is SGHAT and CDR2 is FQNNGV. Trimming took off 1 base at V and 7 bases at J, with 4 bases between the two ends. The CDR3 spells CASSLGRTQYF. The CDR3 coding sequence is TGTGCCAGCAGCTTAGGACGGACCCAGTACTTC.

The chain links TRBV7-9 to TRBJ1-1, with D maybe TRBD1 (6 bases). The CDR3 runs to 15 residues. V was pared by 7 bases and J by 1 base, with 16 bases between. Germline V gene data show CDR1 as SEHNR and CDR2 as FQNEAQ (reference sequence). The CDR3 spells CASIFSTGWNTEAFF. The CDR3 DNA is TGTGCCAGCATCTTCTCGACAGGATGGAACACTGAAGCTTTCTTT. The variable domain in full, with the rest retrieved from reference TRBV7-9 and TRBJ1-1, is DTGVSQNPRHKITKRGQNVTFRCDPISEHNRLYWYRQTLGQGPEFLTYFQNEAQLEKSRLLSDRFSAERPKGSFSTLEIQRTEQGDSAMYLCASIFSTGWNTEAFFGQGTRLTVV.

CDR3 protein: CAISEGAAGVTDTQYF. CDR3 nucleotides: TGTGCCATCAGTGAAGGGGCGGCGGGGGTCACAGATACGCAGTATTTT. V gene TRBV10-3 combines with J gene TRBJ2-3; 7 nucleotides align to TRBD2. Germline values: CDR1 ENHRY, CDR2 SYGVKD. Unmatched junction bases numbered 8, after V lost 3 bases and J lost 2 bases. This CDR3 has 16 amino acids.

CDR3 sequence (DNA): TGTGCCACCAGCAGGCCCCATGTGGGGACAGGGGCCAACGTCCTGACTTTC. This translates into CATSRPHVGTGANVLTF. The chain has TRBV15 and TRBJ2-6, with a weak D call TRBD1 (6 bases). V gave up 3 bases and J gave up 4 bases, with 16 bases separating them. This CDR3 comprises 17 residues. The V gene's germline CDR1 is LNHNV and CDR2 YYDKDF (reference sequence).

With regard to this clone: Other DNA sequences in the sample encode the same CDR3. J is TRBJ2-5 and V is TRBV23-1; the match to TRBD2 covers 8 bases. TRBV23-1 qualifies as an ORF whose function is uncertain. There are 19 residues in the CDR3. The junction had 14 bases not matched to a gene; V was cut back by 0 bases and J by 2 bases. The CDR3 reads CASSQSLSGSPAGQETQYF. CDR3 nucleotide sequence: TGCGCCAGCAGTCAATCGTTAAGCGGGAGTCCCGCAGGACAAGAGACCCAGTACTTC.

This chain uses TRBV21-1 with TRBJ1-4; the tabulated D call, TRBD1, remains unverified against the DNA. TRBV21-1 is given as a pseudogene. This CDR3 spans 15 amino acids. CDR3 amino acids: CASSAKWRQGRKLFF. The DNA for the CDR3 is TGTGCCAGCAGCGCCAAATGGAGACAGGGTCGAAAACTGTTTTTT.

The gene calls are TRBV30 and TRBJ1-1; TRBD1 is a possible D gene (5 bases). With 3 bases removed from V and 11 bases from J, the gap between germline ends came to 13 bases. The germline gives CDR1 GTSNPN, CDR2 SVGIG (reference sequence). The CDR3 length is 11 residues. Here the CDR3 reads CAWSPGTRAFF. CDR3 bases: TGTGCCTGGAGCCCAGGGACTCGGGCTTTCTTT.

V gene TRBV29-1 combines with J gene TRBJ2-3; D may be TRBD1 or TRBD2 (5 bases each). Per germline, CDR1 SQVTM and CDR2 ANQGSEA. The CDR3 runs 11 residues. Trimming removed 6 bases at V and 9 bases at J, with 13 bases between. This CDR3 is CSVVLGGTQYF. The CDR3 nucleotides read TGCAGCGTAGTGCTTGGGGGAACGCAGTATTTT.

The chain carries TRBV30 and TRBJ1-5, with 7 nucleotides matching TRBD1. CDR3 length: 14 amino acids. Germline V gene lookup returns CDR1 GTSNPN and CDR2 SVGIG (reference sequence). V lost 4 bases to trimming and J lost 0 bases; unmatched junction nucleotides: 3. CDR3: CAWKGQYSNQPQHF. Written as DNA, the CDR3 is TGTGCCTGGAAGGGACAGTATAGCAATCAGCCCCAGCATTTT.

This clone has more than one count but fewer than ten. This sequence joins TRBV6-5 and TRBJ1-2; D is uncertain. The length of the CDR3 is 13 residues. Trimming stripped 6 bases from V and 8 bases from J, with 16 bases between. From germline, CDR1 is MNHEY and CDR2 SVGAGI. The CDR3: CASRPTGREGYTF. The CDR3 DNA sequence: TGTGCCAGCAGACCGACCGGTCGAGAGGGCTACACCTTC.

The chain employs TRBV6-4 and TRBJ2-1; 7 positions match TRBD2. V gave up 0 bases and J gave up 0 bases; unmatched junction bases: 2. The CDR3 is 16 residues long. CDR1 and CDR2 from the germline V gene are MRHNA and SNTAGT. The chain's CDR3 is CASSDSGGSSYNEQFF. The CDR3 bases are TGTGCCAGCAGTGACTCCGGCGGGAGCTCCTACAATGAGCAGTTCTTC.

The DNA for the CDR3 is TGTGCCAGTCGAAGGGGGGAGGGTACCACAGATACGCAGTATTTT. Residues: CASRRGEGTTDTQYF. The V and J genes are TRBV7-2 and TRBJ2-3; D perhaps matches TRBD2 (7 bases). The germline V gene encodes CDR1 SGHTA and CDR2 FQGNSA. The CDR3 is 15 residues long. V lost 9 bases and J 2 bases, leaving 18 bases between the germline ends.

This clone was seen only a few times. V and J are TRBV11-3 and TRBJ2-3, with D possibly matching TRBD2 (7 bases). Germline V gene data show CDR1 as SGHNT and CDR2 as YENEEA. V was cut by 5 bases and J by 0 bases, with 15 bases left in between. This CDR3 comprises 16 residues. CDR3 nucleotide sequence: TGTGCCAGCAGCAAAAGAGGGGGGGCCAGCACAGATACGCAGTATTTT. Its translation: CASSKRGGASTDTQYF.

This clone showed up just a few times. V usage is TRBV7-9 and J usage is TRBJ2-5, with 8 bases lining up with TRBD1. The V gene end was trimmed by 5 bases and the J gene end by 5 bases; junction bases not matched to a gene: 7. Germline V CDR1 and CDR2: SEHNR, FQNEAQ (reference sequence). This CDR3 region has 14 residues. The DNA of the CDR3 is TGTGCCAGCAGCATCGGACAGGGTGGGGAGACCCAGTACTTC. Protein sequence: CASSIGQGGETQYF.

The chain has TRBV6-5 and TRBJ1-1; 7 positions match TRBD1. This CDR3 is built from 14 residues. With V trimmed by 2 bases and J by 3 bases, 3 bases remained unmatched. The germline CDR1 and CDR2 sequences are MNHEY and SVGAGI. The CDR3 bases are TGTGCCAGCAGTTACGACAGGGATTACACTGAAGCTTTCTTT. This codes for CASSYDRDYTEAFF.

J is TRBJ2-1 and V is TRBV19; the match to TRBD2 covers 10 bases. Germline V gives CDR1 LNHDA, CDR2 SQIVND (reference sequence). The V and J ends lost 5 bases and 8 bases, in that order; junction bases with no gene match: 9. The CDR3 length is 15 residues. CDR3 sequence reads: CASSPVASGGYEQFF. As DNA, the CDR3 is TGTGCCAGTAGTCCGGTCGCTAGCGGGGGCTATGAGCAGTTCTTC.

V usage is TRBV10-3 and J usage is TRBJ2-1; tentatively, D is TRBD1 (5 bases). Per the germline V gene, CDR1 is ENHRY and CDR2 is SYGVKD. The V gene lost 6 bases and the J gene lost 0 bases, with 15 bases spanning the gap. The CDR3 loop spans 16 amino acids. This CDR3 reads CAISDPQGNSYNEQFF. The CDR3 DNA is TGTGCCATCAGCGATCCGCAGGGAAACTCCTACAATGAGCAGTTCTTC.

V is TRBV6-5 and J is TRBJ2-7; D ambiguous. The V gene lost 6 bases and the J gene lost 5 bases, with 8 bases spanning the gap. CDR3 length: 11 residues. The germline V gene encodes CDR1 MNHEY and CDR2 SVGAGI. CDR3 protein: CASRKNNEQYF. CDR3 in DNA: TGTGCCAGCAGGAAAAACAACGAGCAGTACTTC.

V usage is TRBV9 and J usage is TRBJ2-7, with 9 bases fitting TRBD1. CDR3 length: 15 residues. Germline-derived CDR1 and CDR2 are SGDLS and YYNGEE. Trimming took 4 bases from V and 7 from J; bases not matched to a gene: 12. CDR3 in DNA: TGTGCCAGCAGCCCTGGGACAGGGCGTTCGTTTGAGCAGTACTTC. Translating it yields CASSPGTGRSFEQYF.